This is a list of T cell receptor beta chains from one sample in a study of immune evolution from preneoplasia to lung adenocarcinoma. Generated by immunoSEQ multiplex PCR, the TCRdb table keeps only in-frame clones and is missing some. The sample records about 10,000 clones, more than 70% being singletons. The sequenced sample was FFPE normal lung tissue adjacent to the tumor. These receptors all come from a person in their sixties with lung adenocarcinoma. Some clones in this sample may be carry-over from other donors' samples. Each CDR3 is given without its conserved first and last residue.

CDR3 length | V gene | CDR3 protein
13 | TRBV5-6 | ASSLVGGANEKLF
15 | TRBV5-1 | ASSLVPSGGSSYEQY
9 | TRBV30 | AWSEGGIAF
10 | TRBV6-6 | ASSQRVLEQY
12 | TRBV5-5 | ASSLTGNNQPQH
11 | TRBV9 | ASSVVANTEAF
11 | TRBV28 | ASSPASGYGYT
10 | TRBV6-5 | ASSYSPPEAF
13 | TRBV4-2 | ASSQRAQQNQPQH
9 | TRBV2 | ASRLQGEQY
11 | TRBV29-1 | SVALRGIYEQY
12 | TRBV18 | ASSPTRAADTQY
12 | TRBV19 | ASSPSRISDTQY
13 | TRBV27 | ASSLGRPGGNEQF
12 | TRBV28 | ASSLDGGNQPQH
11 | TRBV28 | ASRLQVPPGYT
12 | TRBV5-1 | ASSPVQGTDTQY
12 | TRBV7-9 | ASSLVGTEETQY
12 | TRBV7-2 | ASSLERGGTEQF
12 | TRBV6-4 | ASSELAGANEQF
13 | TRBV6-5 | ASSIEYRASNGYT
12 | TRBV19 | ASDQGGSTDTQY
10 | TRBV7-2 | ASSLYNQPQH
14 | TRBV7-6 | ASSHPQGAGNQPQH
18 | TRBV28 | ATITPGTSGAPKNTGELF
13 | TRBV4-1 | ASSQGRQRGNTIY
9 | TRBV6-5 | ASSYFQEQY
13 | TRBV7-9 | ASSPDLSWNTEAF
12 | TRBV5-1 | ASSIQGAGTEAF
13 | TRBV6-4 | ASSDGTSGPNEQF
11 | TRBV7-9 | ASSLQGRAEAF
12 | TRBV10-2 | ASSELGFGYGYT
10 | TRBV30 | AWNSQDQPQH
11 | TRBV18 | ASSSAFRNEQF
14 | TRBV7-9 | ASSLAAGASYNEQF
14 | TRBV5-4 | ASSLPGGGSYNEQF
14 | TRBV2 | ASRTGTRDSNQPQH
14 | TRBV4-1 | ASSQDHHSGYNEQF
13 | TRBV6-5 | ASSYQTTGDRTQY
16 | TRBV5-1 | ASSLVPLQGAVREKLF
13 | TRBV6-5 | ASSYSWTGLDGYT
11 | TRBV10-3 | ACSEGNQETQY
12 | TRBV11-3 | ASSSYDREETQY
11 | TRBV7-2 | ASSTFGEAGVF
14 | TRBV4-1 | ASSQGWGNLGNTIY
14 | TRBV28 | ASSFATTGGSYEQY
12 | TRBV2 | ASRTNGVNYGYT
10 | TRBV30 | AWKRAGNTIY
13 | TRBV6-5 | ASSYSGMDVYEQF
11 | TRBV7-3 | ASSLLQYNEQF
12 | TRBV27 | ASRKGQENTEAF
13 | TRBV30 | AWSGTSGSRETQY
13 | TRBV19 | ASGGLAGGTDTQY
9 | TRBV12-5 | ASGTGYEQY
11 | TRBV30 | AWRGQGASEQY